This T cell receptor (beta chain) was recorded in a study of technical replicates of blood from a handful of donors. The CDR3 length is 15 residues. Germline assignment: CDR1 MNHEY and CDR2 SMNVEV (reference sequence). The ends were cut back, 2 bases at V and 0 bases at J, with 10 bases in the middle. Sequencing used immunoSEQ multiplex PCR; TCRdb keeps in-frame clones, though not all of them. The sample includes about 100,000 clones, nearly 96% of them seen just once. The sequence derives from a human donor in good health. This sequence joins TRBV27 and TRBJ1-1; D might be TRBD1 (5 bases). Sequencing used T cells isolated from PBMCs. The CDR3 sequence: CASSLQGVMNTEAFF. As DNA, the CDR3 is TGTGCCAGCAGTTTACAAGGGGTAATGAACACTGAAGCTTTCTTT.